Reported below is one T cell receptor (beta chain). These data originate in a study of PD-L1 blockade in urothelial cancer. Study in general: Male sex and bladder-origin urothelial cancer characterized about 90% of the roughly 29 patients. The analyses of blood took place 3 weeks (second dose) and 6 weeks after treatment start. When blood samples were assessed, the median T cell count was about 140,000.

Specified time point: peripheral blood 6 weeks after treatment start. Trimming removed 4 bases at V and 3 bases at J, with 13 bases between. The CDR3 loop spans 14 amino acids. CDR1 MDHEN and CDR2 SYDVKM come from the germline V gene. A spike-in of synthetic TCR analog templates was added to each PCR. Profiling relied on immunoSEQ multiplex PCR, and the TCRdb table lists in-frame clones only, not all of them. Of about 39,000 clones in the sample, around four fifths were seen once. The sequencing used PBMCs, collected around atezolizumab (anti-PD-L1) treatment. The chain joins TRBV28 to TRBJ2-7, with TRBD2 as a possible D gene (5 bases). This clonotype was sampled from a man aged 40-49 years with urothelial cancer. The chain's CDR3 is CASSSPGLSYEQYF. The CDR3 DNA reads TGTGCCAGCAGTTCCCCAGGACTTAGCTACGAGCAGTACTTC.